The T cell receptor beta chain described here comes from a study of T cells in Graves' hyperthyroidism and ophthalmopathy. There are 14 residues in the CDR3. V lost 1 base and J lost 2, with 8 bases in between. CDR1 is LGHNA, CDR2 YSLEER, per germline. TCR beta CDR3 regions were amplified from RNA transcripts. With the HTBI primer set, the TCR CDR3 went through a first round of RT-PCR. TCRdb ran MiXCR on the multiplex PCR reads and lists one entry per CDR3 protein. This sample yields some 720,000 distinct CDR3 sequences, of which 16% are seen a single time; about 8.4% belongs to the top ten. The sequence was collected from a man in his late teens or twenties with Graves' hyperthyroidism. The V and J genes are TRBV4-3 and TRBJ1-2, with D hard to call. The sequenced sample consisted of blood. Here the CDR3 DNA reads TGCGCCAGCAGCCAAGGCCAGTCAAACTATGGCTACACCTTC. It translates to CASSQGQSNYGYTF.